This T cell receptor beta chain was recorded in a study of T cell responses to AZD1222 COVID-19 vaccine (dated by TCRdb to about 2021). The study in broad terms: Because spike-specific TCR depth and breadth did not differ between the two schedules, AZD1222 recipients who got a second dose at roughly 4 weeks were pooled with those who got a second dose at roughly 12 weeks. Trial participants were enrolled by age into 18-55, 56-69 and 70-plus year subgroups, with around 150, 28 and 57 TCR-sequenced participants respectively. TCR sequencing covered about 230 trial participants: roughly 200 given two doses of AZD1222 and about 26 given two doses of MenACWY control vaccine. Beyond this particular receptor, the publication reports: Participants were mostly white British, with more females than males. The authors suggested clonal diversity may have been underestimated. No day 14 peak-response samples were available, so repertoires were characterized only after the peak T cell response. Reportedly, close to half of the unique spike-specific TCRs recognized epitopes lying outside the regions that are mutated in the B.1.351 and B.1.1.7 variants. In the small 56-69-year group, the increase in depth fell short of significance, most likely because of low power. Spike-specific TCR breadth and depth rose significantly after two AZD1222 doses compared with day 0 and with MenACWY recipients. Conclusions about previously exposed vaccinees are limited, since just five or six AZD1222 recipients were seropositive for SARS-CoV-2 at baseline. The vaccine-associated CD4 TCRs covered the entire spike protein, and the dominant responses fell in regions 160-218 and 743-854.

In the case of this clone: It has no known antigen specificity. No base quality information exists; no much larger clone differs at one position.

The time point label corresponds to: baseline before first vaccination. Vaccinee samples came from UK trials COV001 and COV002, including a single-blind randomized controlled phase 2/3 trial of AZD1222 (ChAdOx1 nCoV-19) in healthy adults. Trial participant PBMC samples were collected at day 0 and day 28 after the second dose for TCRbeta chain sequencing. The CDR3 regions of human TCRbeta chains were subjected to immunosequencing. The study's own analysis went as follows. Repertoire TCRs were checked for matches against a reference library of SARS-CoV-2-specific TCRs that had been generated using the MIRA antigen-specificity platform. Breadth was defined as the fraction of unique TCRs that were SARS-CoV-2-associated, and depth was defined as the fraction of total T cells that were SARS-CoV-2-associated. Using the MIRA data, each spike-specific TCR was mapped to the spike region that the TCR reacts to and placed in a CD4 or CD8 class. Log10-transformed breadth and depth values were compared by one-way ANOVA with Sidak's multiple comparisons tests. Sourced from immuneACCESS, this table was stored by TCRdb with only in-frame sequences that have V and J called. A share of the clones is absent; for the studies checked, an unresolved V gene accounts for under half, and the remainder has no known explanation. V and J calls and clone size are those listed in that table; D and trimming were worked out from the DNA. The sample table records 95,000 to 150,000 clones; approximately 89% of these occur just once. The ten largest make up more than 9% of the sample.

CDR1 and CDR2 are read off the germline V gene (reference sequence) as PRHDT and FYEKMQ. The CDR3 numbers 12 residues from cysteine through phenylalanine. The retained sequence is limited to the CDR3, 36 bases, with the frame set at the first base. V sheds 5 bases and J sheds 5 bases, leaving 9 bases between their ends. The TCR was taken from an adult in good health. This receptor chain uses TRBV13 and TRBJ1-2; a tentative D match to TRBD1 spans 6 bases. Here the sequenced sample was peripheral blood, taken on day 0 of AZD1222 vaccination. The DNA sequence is TGTGCCAGCAGCAGGACAGATTATGGCTACACCTTC. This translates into CASSRTDYGYTF.